A selection of T cell receptor beta chains follows, all from one sample in a study of blood T cell repertoires in COVID-19. Sequenced by immunoSEQ multiplex PCR; TCRdb stores in-frame clones only, minus some. The sample consists of about 480,000 clones, roughly 89% of them appearing once. The sequenced sample was peripheral blood. These receptors were obtained from a man aged 18 to 30 with COVID-19, enrolled during active disease. Both conserved end residues are part of each CDR3. Fields, in order: V gene, clone size, D gene, J gene, CDR3 protein, CDR3 DNA. A D gene is named only where the DNA matches it firmly. The listing skips clone size in some rows; elsewhere it reads once, few, many or a size class.

>TRBV11-2|-|-|TRBJ2-1
CASSLIRAAEQFF
TGTGCCAGCAGCTTAATCAGGGCGGCTGAGCAGTTCTTC
>TRBV10-2|-|-|TRBJ1-1
CASSPDWNTEAFF
TGCGCCAGCAGTCCAGATTGGAACACTGAAGCTTTCTTT
>TRBV5-5|-|-|TRBJ2-4
CASSLGENIQYF
TGTGCCAGCAGCTTGGGAGAAAACATTCAGTACTTC
>TRBV12-3/TRBV12-4|-|-|TRBJ2-3
CASVSGTDTQYF
TGTGCCAGCGTGAGCGGGACAGATACGCAGTATTTT
>TRBV2|-|TRBD2|TRBJ2-7
CASSLPGLAWDEQYF
TGTGCCAGCAGCCTCCCGGGACTAGCATGGGACGAGCAGTACTTC
>TRBV4-1|-|TRBD2|TRBJ2-1
CASSQEGQRGGLNEQFF
TGCGCCAGCAGCCAAGAAGGGCAGCGGGGGGGCCTGAATGAGCAGTTCTTC
>TRBV6-5|-|TRBD1|TRBJ1-2
CASSYGTGGAGGYTF
TGTGCCAGCAGTTATGGGACAGGGGGCGCGGGTGGCTACACCTTC
>TRBV27|-|-|TRBJ1-6
CASSLTGFNSPLHF
TGTGCCAGCAGTTTAACAGGATTTAATTCACCCCTCCACTTT
>TRBV19|-|-|TRBJ2-7
CASRSVASSYEQYF
TGTGCCAGCCGGAGCGTGGCTAGCTCCTACGAGCAGTACTTC
>TRBV6-4|-|-|TRBJ1-5
CASSESSNQPQHF
TGTGCCAGCAGTGAAAGCAGCAATCAGCCCCAGCATTTT
>TRBV2|-|-|TRBJ1-1
CASGTLRGNTEAFF
TGTGCCAGCGGGACACTTAGAGGGAACACTGAAGCTTTCTTT
>TRBV6-5|-|-|TRBJ1-3
CASTRGADSGNTIYF
TGTGCCAGCACCCGCGGGGCCGACTCTGGAAACACCATATATTTT
>TRBV7-9|-|-|TRBJ1-2
CASVPSGANYGYTF
TGTGCCAGCGTCCCCTCGGGAGCTAACTATGGCTACACCTTC
>TRBV2|-|TRBD2|TRBJ2-3
CASTRESEDTQYF
TGTGCCAGCACGCGGGAGTCGGAAGATACGCAGTATTTT
>TRBV2|once|TRBD2|TRBJ2-3
CASSRTSGRRTDTQYF
TGTGCCAGCAGTCGGACTAGCGGGAGACGCACAGATACGCAGTATTTT
>TRBV4-1|-|-|TRBJ1-2
CASSPSWENRAYGYTF
TGCGCCAGCAGCCCCTCTTGGGAGAACCGAGCTTATGGCTACACCTTC